Below, 17 T cell receptor beta chains from the same sample are listed, as sequenced in a study of cytomegalovirus exposure and HLA in healthy donors. The study ran its PCR with 60 Vbeta and 13 Jbeta primers. Assay: immunoSEQ multiplex PCR; the TCRdb copy retains only in-frame clones and omits some. The sample lists 170,000 or so clones, about four fifths occurring once. What was sequenced was PBMCs. Receptors originate from a young man in good health and CMV-seropositive.

J is TRBJ2-7 and V is TRBV28; no definite D call. Germline V gene sequence: CDR1 MDHEN, CDR2 SYDVKM. The ends were cut back, 5 bases at V and 0 bases at J, with 2 bases in the middle. CDR3 length equals 11 residues. The CDR3: CASSHSYEQYF. The CDR3 DNA sequence: TGTGCCAGCAGTCACTCCTACGAGCAGTACTTC.

This chain connects TRBV7-8 to TRBJ1-4; perhaps TRBD1 as D (6 bases). CDR3 size: 17 residues. The V gene's germline CDR1 is SGHVS and CDR2 FQNEAQ. Trimming removed 2 bases from V and 7 bases from J, with 20 bases in between. CDR3 in amino acids: CASSLRHVQGSGEKLFF. Here the CDR3 DNA reads TGTGCCAGCAGCTTAAGGCATGTTCAGGGGTCAGGTGAAAAACTGTTTTTT. Looking up the rest from reference TRBV7-8 and TRBJ1-4 gives the full variable domain: GAGVSQSPRYKVAKRGQDVALRCDPISGHVSLFWYQQALGQGPEFLTYFQNEAQLDKSGLPSDRFFAERPEGSVSTLKIQRTQQEDSAVYLCASSLRHVQGSGEKLFFGSGTQLSVL.

This clone was detected only once. The V and J genes are TRBV28 and TRBJ2-1; TRBD1 agrees at 9 bases. CDR3 length equals 15 residues. From germline, CDR1 is MDHEN and CDR2 SYDVKM. Unmatched junction bases numbered 8, after V lost 7 bases and J lost 4 bases. The CDR3 is CASTSSGTGYNEQFF. In DNA form, the CDR3 reads TGTGCCAGCACCTCTTCAGGGACAGGGTACAATGAGCAGTTCTTC.

The chain employs TRBV19 and TRBJ2-1; perhaps TRBD2 as D (6 bases). The CDR3 has 13 amino acids. CDR1 LNHDA and CDR2 SQIVND come from the germline V gene (reference sequence). The DNA of the CDR3 is TGTGCAACCTCGCGGGAACTCTACAATGAGCAGTTCTTC. Its protein product is CATSRELYNEQFF.

This sequence joins TRBV4-1 and TRBJ1-2; maybe TRBD1 (5 bases). The germline V gene encodes CDR1 MGHRA and CDR2 YSYEKL. V was clipped by 3 bases and J by 4 bases, with 24 bases between them. The CDR3 is 18 amino acids. The CDR3 DNA is TGCGCCAGCAGCCAGTACACCTCCGGGGCCCAGGAGGGCTATGGCTACACCTTC. It encodes CASSQYTSGAQEGYGYTF.

V is TRBV18 and J is TRBJ2-2; D remains ambiguous. From germline, CDR1 is KGHSH and CDR2 LQKENI. V was trimmed by 2 bases and J by 2 bases, leaving 6 bases between them. This CDR3 comprises 14 residues. The CDR3, as DNA: TGTGCCAGCTCACCAGTCAGTAACACCGGGGAGCTGTTTTTT. This gives the protein CASSPVSNTGELFF.

The chain is built from TRBV6-5 and TRBJ1-3; a weak D match, TRBD1 (5 bases). This CDR3 contains 16 residues. The V gene's germline CDR1 is MNHEY and CDR2 SVGAGI. The V end was cut by 2 bases, the J end by 0 bases, with 11 bases between. CDR3 sequence (DNA): TGTGCCAGCAGTTACACAGACAGTCGCTCTGGAAACACCATATATTTT. Translation gives CASSYTDSRSGNTIYF.

The chain recombines TRBV9 with TRBJ2-7; perhaps TRBD1 as D (5 bases). With 1 base removed from V and 5 bases from J, the gap between germline ends came to 16 bases. CDR1 is SGDLS, CDR2 YYNGEE, per germline. The CDR3 covers 15 residues. CDR3 nucleotides: TGTGCCAGCAGCGTATCAGGGCTTCCTACTCACGAGCAGTACTTC. Translated: CASSVSGLPTHEQYF.

The CDR3 spells CASSQDPYGYTF. The DNA of the CDR3 is TGCGCCAGCAGCCAAGACCCGTATGGCTACACCTTC. The chain is built from TRBV4-1 and TRBJ1-2; D not certain. The CDR3 runs 12 residues. Trimming cost V 0 bases and J 5 bases, with 4 bases left between them. CDR1 and CDR2 (germline): MGHRA, YSYEKL.

The V and J genes are TRBV10-2 and TRBJ1-5, with D hard to call. CDR1 and CDR2 (germline): WSHSY, SAAADI. This CDR3 comprises 13 residues. Trimming removed 4 bases from V and 6 bases from J, with 10 bases in between. CDR3 loop: CASSAELSQPQHF. As DNA, the CDR3 is TGCGCCAGCAGTGCCGAATTGAGTCAGCCCCAGCATTTT.

This clone was counted only a few times. The chain joins TRBV7-2 to TRBJ2-5; 16 nucleotides align to TRBD2. CDR3 length equals 17 residues. V lost 5 bases, J lost 5 bases, and 8 bases stayed unmatched. Per germline, CDR1 SGHTA and CDR2 FQGNSA. The DNA for the CDR3 is TGTGCCAGCAGCCCGGGACTAGCGGGGGGGCCTGGGGAGACCCAGTACTTC. Translated: CASSPGLAGGPGETQYF.

This clone is a singleton in its sample. This chain uses TRBV15 with TRBJ2-5; TRBD1 matches at 10 bases. Germline V lookup: CDR1 LNHNV, CDR2 YYDKDF (reference sequence). J gave up 2 bases and V 4 bases, and 10 bases lay outside the gene matches. This CDR3 has 17 residues. For the CDR3, the DNA is TGTGCCACCAGCAACGTCCCGGGACAGGGGATACAAGAGACCCAGTACTTC. Protein: CATSNVPGQGIQETQYF.

The chain recombines TRBV28 with TRBJ2-3; 11 bases line up with TRBD2. The CDR3 contains 16 residues. Germline V gene sequence: CDR1 MDHEN, CDR2 SYDVKM. Trimming took 3 bases from V and 4 from J; bases not matched to a gene: 6. For the CDR3, the DNA is TGTGCCAGCAGTTTTCCCCTAGCGGGAGGTGCAGATACGCAGTATTTT. Translating gives CASSFPLAGGADTQYF.

The table lists this clone with a count of one. This chain connects TRBV9 to TRBJ2-5, with 7 positions matching TRBD1. TRBJ2-7 explains the end of the DNA better; the J call may be wrong. This CDR3 is built from 14 residues. Looked up from germline, CDR1 is SGDLS and CDR2 is YYNGEE. CDR3: CASSVDRGRNEQYF. The CDR3 DNA follows: TGTGCCAGCAGCGTAGACAGGGGTAGGAACGAGCAGTACTTC.

As regards this clone: The junction departs from the called germline gene at one end, perhaps through a read error. The DNA for the CDR3 is TGTACCAGCAGCCTCAATAGGGGGCTGAGGATGAACACTGAAGCTTTCTTT. This translates into CTSSLNRGLRMNTEAFF. This chain joins TRBV28 and TRBJ1-1; 7 nucleotides align to TRBD1. In germline, CDR1 is MDHEN, CDR2 SYDVKM. The CDR3 length is 17 residues.

The genes are TRBV27 and TRBJ2-5; D is possibly TRBD2 (5 bases). CDR1 MNHEY and CDR2 SMNVEV come from the germline V gene (reference sequence). This CDR3 contains 13 residues. The V end lost 6 bases, the J end lost 5 bases, and 13 bases lay between the germline ends. The CDR3 loop is CASSSGFGETQYF. Here the CDR3 DNA reads TGTGCCAGCAGCTCGGGGTTCGGCGAGACCCAGTACTTC.

The chain carries TRBV28 and TRBJ1-2; no reliable D call. CDR1 is MDHEN, CDR2 SYDVKM, per germline. The CDR3 sequence is 14 residues long. V lost 8 bases, J lost 6 bases, and 19 bases lay in between. The CDR3 region has the DNA TGTGCCAGCGATCCCTGGGCCCGCACGCATGGCTACACCTTC. This sequence encodes CASDPWARTHGYTF.